This TCR beta chain was found in a study of blood T cell repertoires in COVID-19. TCRdb's copy holds only in-frame clones and misses some; the assay was immunoSEQ multiplex PCR. This table has about 110,000 clones, 84% appearing once. Germline-derived CDR1 and CDR2 are SNHLY and FYNNEI. Germline trimming cut 6 bases from V and 3 bases from J; bases unmatched to any gene: 1. CDR3 size: 12 residues. The gene calls are TRBV2 and TRBJ1-1; 7 bases agree with TRBD1. The clonotype comes from a woman older than 75 with active or convalescent COVID-19. The source material was peripheral blood. CDR3 protein: CASRRGHTEAFF. The CDR3 DNA reads as TGTGCCAGCAGAAGGGGGCACACTGAAGCTTTCTTT.